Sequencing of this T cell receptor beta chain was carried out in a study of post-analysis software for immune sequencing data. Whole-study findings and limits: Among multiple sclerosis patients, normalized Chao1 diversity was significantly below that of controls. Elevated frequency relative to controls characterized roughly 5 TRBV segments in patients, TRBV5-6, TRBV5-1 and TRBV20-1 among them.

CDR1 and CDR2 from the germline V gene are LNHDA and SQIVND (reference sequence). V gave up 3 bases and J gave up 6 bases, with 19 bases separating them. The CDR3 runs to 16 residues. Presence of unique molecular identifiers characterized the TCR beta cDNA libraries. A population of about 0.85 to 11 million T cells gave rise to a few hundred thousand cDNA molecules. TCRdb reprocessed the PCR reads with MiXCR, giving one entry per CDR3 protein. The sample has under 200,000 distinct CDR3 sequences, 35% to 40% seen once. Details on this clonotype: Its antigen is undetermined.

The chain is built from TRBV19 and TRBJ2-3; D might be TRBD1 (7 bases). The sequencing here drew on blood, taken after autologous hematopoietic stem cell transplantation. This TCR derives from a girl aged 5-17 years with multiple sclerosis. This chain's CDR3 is CASSIPGAGGGDTQYF. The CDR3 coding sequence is TGTGCCAGTAGTATTCCCGGGGCAGGGGGAGGTGATACGCAGTATTTT. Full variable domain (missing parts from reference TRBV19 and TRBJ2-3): DGGITQSPKYLFRKEGQNVTLSCEQNLNHDAMYWYRQDPGQGLRLIYYSQIVNDFQKGDIAEGYSVSREKKESFPLTVTSAQKNPTAFYLCASSIPGAGGGDTQYFGPGTRLTVL.